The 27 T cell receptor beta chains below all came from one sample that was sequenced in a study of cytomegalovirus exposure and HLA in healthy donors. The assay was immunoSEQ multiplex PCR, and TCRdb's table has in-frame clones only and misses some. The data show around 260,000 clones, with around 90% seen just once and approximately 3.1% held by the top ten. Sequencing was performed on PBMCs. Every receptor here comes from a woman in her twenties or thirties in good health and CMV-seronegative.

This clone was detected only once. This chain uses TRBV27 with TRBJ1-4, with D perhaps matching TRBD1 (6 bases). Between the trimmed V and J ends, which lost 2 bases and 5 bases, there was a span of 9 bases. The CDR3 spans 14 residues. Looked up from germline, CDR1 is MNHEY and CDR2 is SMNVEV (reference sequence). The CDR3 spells CASSLGTRNEKLFF. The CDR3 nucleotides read TGTGCCAGCAGTTTAGGGACAAGGAATGAAAAACTGTTTTTT.

Written as DNA, the CDR3 is TGTGCCAGCAGTGACGGCGGGATGGCCACCGGGGAGCTGTTTTTT. Residues: CASSDGGMATGELFF. The chain couples TRBV2 to TRBJ2-2; TRBD2 might be the D (6 bases). Germline loops: CDR1 SNHLY, CDR2 FYNNEI. There are 15 residues in the CDR3. The V end was cut by 3 bases, the J end by 4 bases, with 12 bases between. The whole variable domain, filled in from reference TRBV2 and TRBJ2-2, reads EPEVTQTPSHQVTQMGQEVILRCVPISNHLYFYWYRQILGQKVEFLVSFYNNEISEKSEIFDDQFSVERPDGSNFTLKIRSTKLEDSAMYFCASSDGGMATGELFFGEGSRLTVL.

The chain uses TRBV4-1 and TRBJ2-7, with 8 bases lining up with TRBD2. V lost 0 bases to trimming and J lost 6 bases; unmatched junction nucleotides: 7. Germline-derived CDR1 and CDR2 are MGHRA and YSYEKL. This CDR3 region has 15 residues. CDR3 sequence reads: CASSQEGTLAAEQYF. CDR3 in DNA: TGCGCCAGCAGCCAAGAGGGTACACTAGCGGCCGAGCAGTACTTC.

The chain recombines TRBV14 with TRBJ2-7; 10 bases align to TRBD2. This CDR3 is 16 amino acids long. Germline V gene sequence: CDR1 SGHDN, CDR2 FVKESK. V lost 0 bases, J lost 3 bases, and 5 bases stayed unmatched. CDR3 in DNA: TGTGCCAGCAGCCAAGACGGGCTAGCGGGAGTCTACGAGCAGTACTTC. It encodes CASSQDGLAGVYEQYF.

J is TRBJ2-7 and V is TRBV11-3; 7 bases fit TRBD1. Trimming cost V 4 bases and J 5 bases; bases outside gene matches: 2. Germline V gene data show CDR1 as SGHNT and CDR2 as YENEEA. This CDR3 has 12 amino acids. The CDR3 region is CASSYGQDEQYF. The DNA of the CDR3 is TGTGCCAGCAGCTACGGACAGGACGAGCAGTACTTC. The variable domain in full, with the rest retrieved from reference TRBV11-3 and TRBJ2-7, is EAGVVQSPRYKIIEKKQPVAFWCNPISGHNTLYWYLQNLGQGPELLIRYENEEAVDDSQLPKDRFSAERLKGVDSTLKIQPAELGDSAVYLCASSYGQDEQYFGPGTRLTVT.

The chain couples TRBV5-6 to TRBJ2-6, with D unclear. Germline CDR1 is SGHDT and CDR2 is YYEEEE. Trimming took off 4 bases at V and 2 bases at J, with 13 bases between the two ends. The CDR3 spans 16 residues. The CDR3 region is CASSDKKVAGANVLTF. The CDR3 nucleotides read TGTGCCAGCAGCGACAAAAAGGTGGCTGGGGCCAACGTCCTGACTTTC.

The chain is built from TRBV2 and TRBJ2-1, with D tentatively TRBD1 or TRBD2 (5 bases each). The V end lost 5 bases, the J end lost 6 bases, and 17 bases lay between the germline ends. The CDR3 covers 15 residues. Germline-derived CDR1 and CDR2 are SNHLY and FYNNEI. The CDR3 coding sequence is TGTGCCAGCAGTCGAGGGGCGGTCCGGTCCAATGAGCAGTTCTTC. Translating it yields CASSRGAVRSNEQFF.

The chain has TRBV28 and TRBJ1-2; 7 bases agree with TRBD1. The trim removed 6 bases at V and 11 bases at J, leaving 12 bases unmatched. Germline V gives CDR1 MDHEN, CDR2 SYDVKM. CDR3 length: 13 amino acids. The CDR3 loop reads CASSPPEGATYTF. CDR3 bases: TGTGCCAGCAGCCCGCCGGAGGGGGCTACATACACCTTC.

The CDR3 DNA reads TGTGCCAGCAGCAACCCCGGGCTAGCGGGAGAGACGCAGTATTTT. The encoded protein is CASSNPGLAGETQYF. V usage is TRBV21-1 and J usage is TRBJ2-3; the table assigns TRBD2, which was not confirmed against the DNA. TRBV21-1 corresponds to a pseudogene. The CDR3 runs to 15 residues.

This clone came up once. The CDR3 protein is CASGTGTYEQYF. The CDR3 nucleotides read TGTGCCAGCGGGACAGGGACCTACGAGCAGTACTTC. The chain is built from TRBV28 and TRBJ2-7; 9 nucleotides agree with TRBD1. CDR3 length equals 12 residues. Germline CDR1 MDHEN, CDR2 SYDVKM. V lost 8 bases to trimming and J lost 2 bases; unmatched junction nucleotides: 1.

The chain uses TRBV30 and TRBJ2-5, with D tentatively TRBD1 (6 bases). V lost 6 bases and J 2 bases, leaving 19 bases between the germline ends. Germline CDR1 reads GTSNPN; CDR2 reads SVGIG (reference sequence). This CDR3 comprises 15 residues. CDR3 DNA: TGTGCCTGCCCAAAAGGGGGTGAGGGACAAGAGACCCAGTACTTC. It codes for CACPKGGEGQETQYF. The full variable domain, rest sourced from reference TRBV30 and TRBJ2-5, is SQTIHQWPATLVQPVGSPLSLECTVEGTSNPNLYWYRQAAGRGLQLLFYSVGIGQISSEVPQNLSASRPQDRQFILSSKKLLLSDSGFYLCACPKGGEGQETQYFGPGTRLLVL.

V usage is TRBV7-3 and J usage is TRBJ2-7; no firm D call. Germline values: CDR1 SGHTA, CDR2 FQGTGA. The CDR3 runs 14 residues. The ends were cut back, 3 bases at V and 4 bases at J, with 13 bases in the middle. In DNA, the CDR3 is TGTGCCAGCAGCTTGCCAGATGAGACTTACGAGCAGTACTTC. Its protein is CASSLPDETYEQYF.

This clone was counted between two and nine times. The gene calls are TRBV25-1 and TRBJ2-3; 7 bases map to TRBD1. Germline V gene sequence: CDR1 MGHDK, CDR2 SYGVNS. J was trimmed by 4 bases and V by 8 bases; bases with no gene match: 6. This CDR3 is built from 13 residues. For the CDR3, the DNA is TGTGCCAGCGGGTCAGGGGGTGCAGATACGCAGTATTTT. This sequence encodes CASGSGGADTQYF.

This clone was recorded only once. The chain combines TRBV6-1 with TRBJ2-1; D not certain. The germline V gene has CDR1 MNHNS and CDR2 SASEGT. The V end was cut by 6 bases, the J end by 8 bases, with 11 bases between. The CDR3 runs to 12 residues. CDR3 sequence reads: CASSQTRHEQFF. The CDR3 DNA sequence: TGTGCCAGCAGCCAAACCCGGCATGAGCAGTTCTTC.

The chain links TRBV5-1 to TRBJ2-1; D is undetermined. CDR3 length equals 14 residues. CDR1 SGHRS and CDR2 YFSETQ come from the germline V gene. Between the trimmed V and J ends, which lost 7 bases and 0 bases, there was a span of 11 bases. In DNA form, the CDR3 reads TGCGCCAGCCGCGGAGAAAGCTCCTACAATGAGCAGTTCTTC. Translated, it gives CASRGESSYNEQFF.

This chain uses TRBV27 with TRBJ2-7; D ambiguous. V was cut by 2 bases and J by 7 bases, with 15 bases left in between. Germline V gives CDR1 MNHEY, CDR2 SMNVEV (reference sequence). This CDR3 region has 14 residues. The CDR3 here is CASSLLYSAGEQYF. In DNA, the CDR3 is TGTGCCAGCAGTTTACTATATTCCGCTGGGGAGCAGTACTTC.

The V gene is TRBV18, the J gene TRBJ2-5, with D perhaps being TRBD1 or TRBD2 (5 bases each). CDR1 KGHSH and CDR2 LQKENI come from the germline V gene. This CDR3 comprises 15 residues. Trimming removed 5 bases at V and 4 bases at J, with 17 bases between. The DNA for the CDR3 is TGTGCCAGCTCAGTGGCAGGGAGAGGTCCAGAGACCCAGTACTTC. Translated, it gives CASSVAGRGPETQYF.

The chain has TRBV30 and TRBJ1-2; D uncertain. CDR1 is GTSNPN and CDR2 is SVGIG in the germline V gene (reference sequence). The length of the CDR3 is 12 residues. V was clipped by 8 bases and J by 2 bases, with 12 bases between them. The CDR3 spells CAGLLGNYGYTF. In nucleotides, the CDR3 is TGTGCCGGTCTTCTCGGGAACTATGGCTACACCTTC.

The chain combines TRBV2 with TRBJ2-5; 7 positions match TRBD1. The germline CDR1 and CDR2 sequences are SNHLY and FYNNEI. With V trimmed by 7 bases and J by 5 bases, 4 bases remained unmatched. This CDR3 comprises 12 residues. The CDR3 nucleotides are TGTGCCAGCACTAGGGGGCTTGAGACCCAGTACTTC. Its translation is CASTRGLETQYF.

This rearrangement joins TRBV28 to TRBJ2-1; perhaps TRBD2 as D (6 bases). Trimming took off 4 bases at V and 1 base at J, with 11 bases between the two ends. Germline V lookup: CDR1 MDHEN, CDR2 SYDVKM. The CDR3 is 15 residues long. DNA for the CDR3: TGTGCCAGCAGTTCCCCCGGGAGATCCTACAATGAGCAGTTCTTC. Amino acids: CASSSPGRSYNEQFF.

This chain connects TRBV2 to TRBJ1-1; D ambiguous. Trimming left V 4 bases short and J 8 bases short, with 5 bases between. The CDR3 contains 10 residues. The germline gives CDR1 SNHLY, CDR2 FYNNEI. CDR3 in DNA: TGTGCCAGCAGTGTGACAGAAGCTTTCTTT. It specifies CASSVTEAFF.

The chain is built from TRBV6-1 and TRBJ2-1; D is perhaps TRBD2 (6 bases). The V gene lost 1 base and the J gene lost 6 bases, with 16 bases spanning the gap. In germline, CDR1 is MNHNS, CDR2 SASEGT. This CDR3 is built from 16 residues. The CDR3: CASSEVIGSLGNEQFF. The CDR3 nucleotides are TGTGCCAGCAGTGAAGTTATCGGGAGTTTGGGCAATGAGCAGTTCTTC.

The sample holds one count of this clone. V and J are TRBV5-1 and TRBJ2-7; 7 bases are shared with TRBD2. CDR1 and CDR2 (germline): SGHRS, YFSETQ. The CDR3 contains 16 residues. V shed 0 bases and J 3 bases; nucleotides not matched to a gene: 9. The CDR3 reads CASSLVSGSLFYEQYF. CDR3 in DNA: TGCGCCAGCAGCTTGGTTAGCGGGTCCCTCTTCTACGAGCAGTACTTC.

The CDR3 loop is CASTMGQASSYEQYF. CDR3 DNA sequence: TGTGCCAGCACCATGGGACAGGCAAGCTCCTACGAGCAGTACTTC. The chain employs TRBV28 and TRBJ2-7, with TRBD1 matching over 8 bases. V trimming: 7 bases; J trimming: 0 bases; junction bases outside the gene matches: 8. There are 15 residues in the CDR3. Germline V CDR1 and CDR2: MDHEN, SYDVKM.

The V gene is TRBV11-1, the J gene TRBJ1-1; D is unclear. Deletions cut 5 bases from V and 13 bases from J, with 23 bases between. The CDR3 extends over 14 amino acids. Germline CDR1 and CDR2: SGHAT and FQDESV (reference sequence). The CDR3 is CASSRRTGLAEGFF. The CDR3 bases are TGTGCCAGCAGCCGGAGGACTGGACTCGCCGAGGGTTTCTTT. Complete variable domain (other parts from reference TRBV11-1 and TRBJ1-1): EAEVAQSPRYKITEKSQAVAFWCDPISGHATLYWYRQILGQGPELLVQFQDESVVDDSQLPKDRFSAERLKGVDSTLKIQPAELGDSAMYLCASSRRTGLAEGFFGQGTRLTVV.

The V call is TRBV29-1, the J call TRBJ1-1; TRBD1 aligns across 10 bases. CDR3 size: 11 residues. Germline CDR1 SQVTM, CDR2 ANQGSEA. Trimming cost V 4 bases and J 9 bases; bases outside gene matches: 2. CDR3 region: CSVAGQGKAFF. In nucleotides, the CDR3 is TGCAGCGTTGCGGGACAGGGGAAAGCTTTCTTT.

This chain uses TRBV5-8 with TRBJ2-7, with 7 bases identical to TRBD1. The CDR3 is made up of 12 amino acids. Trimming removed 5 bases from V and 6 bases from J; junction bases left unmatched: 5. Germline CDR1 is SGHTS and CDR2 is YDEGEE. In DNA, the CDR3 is TGTGCCAGCAGACCACAGGGGCGCGAGCAGTACTTC. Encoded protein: CASRPQGREQYF.